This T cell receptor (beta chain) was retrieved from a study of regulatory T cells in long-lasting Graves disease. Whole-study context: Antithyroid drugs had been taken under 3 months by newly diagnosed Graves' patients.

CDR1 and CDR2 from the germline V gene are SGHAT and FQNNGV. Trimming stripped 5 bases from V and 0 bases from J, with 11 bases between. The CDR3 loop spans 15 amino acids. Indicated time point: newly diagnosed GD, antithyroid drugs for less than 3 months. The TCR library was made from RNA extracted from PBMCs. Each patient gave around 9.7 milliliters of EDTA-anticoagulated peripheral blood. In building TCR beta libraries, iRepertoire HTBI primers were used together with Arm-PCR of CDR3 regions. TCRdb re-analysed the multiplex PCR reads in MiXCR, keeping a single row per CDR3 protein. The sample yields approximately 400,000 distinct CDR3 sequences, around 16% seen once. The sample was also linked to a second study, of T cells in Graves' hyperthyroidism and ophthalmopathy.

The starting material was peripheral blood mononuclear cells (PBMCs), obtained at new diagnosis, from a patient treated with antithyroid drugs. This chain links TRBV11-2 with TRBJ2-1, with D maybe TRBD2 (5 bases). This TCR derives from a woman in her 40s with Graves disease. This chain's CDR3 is CASSRSADSYNEQFF. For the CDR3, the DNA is TGTGCCAGCAGCCGTAGCGCTGACTCCTACAATGAGCAGTTCTTC.